This T cell receptor beta chain was profiled in a study of T cell responses to AZD1222 COVID-19 vaccine. Looking at the study overall: Combined were second doses at about 4 or about 12 weeks.

The CDR3 is 15 amino acids. CDR1 and CDR2 from the germline V gene are SNHLY and FYNNEI. V lost 3 bases and J lost 4, with 12 bases in between. Comments on this clone: Antigen: not known.

Clones were read by immunoSEQ multiplex PCR, and TCRdb kept only the in-frame ones, dropping some. The data hold roughly 160,000 clones, with more than 85% observed a single time. Broader study findings: Only six individuals given AZD1222 were seropositive at baseline.

The source material was peripheral blood, sampled on day 0 of AZD1222 vaccination. The sequence came from an adult in good health. The rearrangement uses TRBV2 and TRBJ2-2, with D possibly being TRBD1 or TRBD2 (7 bases each). The CDR3 is CASSDRGGSTGELFF. The CDR3 DNA sequence: TGTGCCAGCAGTGACAGGGGGGGTAGCACCGGGGAGCTGTTTTTT.